The TCR beta chain described here comes from a study of T cells in Graves' hyperthyroidism and ophthalmopathy (dated by TCRdb to between 2019 and 2020). At the level of the whole study: Peripheral blood was collected at initial diagnosis, before any treatment. To identify TCR V-J signatures that set the groups apart, the researchers used a discovery cohort of roughly 100 patients, made up of some 41 with Graves' ophthalmopathy and 57 with stable Graves' hyperthyroidism. Whether ophthalmopathy could be predicted prospectively was tested in an independent validation cohort made up of fewer than 20 hyperthyroidism patients plus 17 patients who later progressed to ophthalmopathy. The 100 discovery patients were divided at random into training and test sets in a 7:3 ratio. The study also compared thyroid tissue and blood T-cell repertoires from 5 to 7 Graves' hyperthyroidism patients. After blood sampling, hyperthyroidism patients were treated with methimazole at a starting dose of 30 mg daily, and ophthalmopathy patients were treated with high-dose intravenous methylprednisolone. The paper reports TCR Vbeta CDR3 sequencing of 135 peripheral blood samples: 40 to 45 ophthalmopathy, fewer than 85 hyperthyroidism and around 17 progressor patients.

V gives up 1 base and J gives up 1 base, and the segment between their germline ends measures 10 bases. The germline V gene encodes CDR1 DFQATT and CDR2 SNEGSKA (reference sequence). From its cysteine to its phenylalanine, the CDR3 spans 14 amino acids. CDR3 DNA is the only sequence kept; it has 42 bases, read in frame from the first base. Hyperthyroidism patients were newly diagnosed, with disease duration under 2 months, and aged 18 to 65 years. The study excluded patients with uncontrolled infections, other autoimmune diseases, pregnancy or lactation. Diagnoses were established on the basis of clinical symptoms, serum thyroxine and TRAb, thyroid ultrasound, and orbital computed tomography. Blood from progressor patients was collected at the time of first diagnosis with hyperthyroidism, before any ophthalmopathy symptoms had appeared. PBMCs were separated from roughly 9.6 ml of fresh peripheral blood using Ficoll-Paque density gradient centrifugation. Progressor patients were initially diagnosed with Graves' hyperthyroidism and developed ophthalmopathy during follow-up. Trizol reagent was used to extract total RNA, and RNA quality was then checked on an Agilent 2100 Bioanalyzer.

Notes on this clonotype: Its antigen target is currently unknown. Per-base qualities were not stored, and no clone one base away is much larger.

Points the paper makes about the study in general: Most expanded thyroid clonotypes (frequency above 0.001) were also detected in blood, a finding suggesting that blood repertoires may reflect thyroid immune responses. No statistical method was used to set the sample size in advance, and investigators knew the group allocation. A model built on a 13 V-J signature distinguished ophthalmopathy from stable hyperthyroidism, reaching 87.88% sensitivity and 81.08% specificity in cross-validation and 80%/75% in testing. During validation, the model predicted progression to ophthalmopathy a median of roughly 7.1 months ahead of onset, with approximately 70% sensitivity and 72% to 80% specificity.

The TCR beta CDR3 regions were amplified from RNA transcripts. The first round of RT-PCR for the TCR CDR3 was performed with the HTBI primer set and the Qiagen OneStep RT-PCR kit. A second multiplex PCR round built the libraries, followed by size selection and purification. Libraries were sequenced paired-end with 100 bp reads on an Illumina HiSeq2000. Concerning the study's data processing: SOAPnuke was used to process the raw data, removing reads that contained adapters or uncalled bases, had a mean Phred below 15, or lacked an exact match to the constant primer or identifier. High-quality paired reads were merged using COPE v1.2.5, and each unique nucleotide sequence was defined as a clonotype. MiTCR v1.1 was used to align clonotypes to the IMGT TRBV, TRBD and TRBJ reference segments. Only V-J combinations with frequency above 0.0001, covering approximately 99% of repertoires, were analysed. The TCS score was defined as the ratio of F50 (clonal expansion) to E x V (chaos), calculated using BLOSUM62-based TCRdist between CDR3 peptides within each V-J. Welch's t-statistics and random forest reduced around 550 V-J features to around 14, which were used in a naive Bayes classifier (R e1071). TCRdb's own reprocessing of the public reads used fastp at Q25 and MiXCR and kept productive beta chains. Rows are unified per CDR3 protein, each entry keeping the most common DNA and genes. The V and J calls here are based on TCRdb, not the publication. Here the sample has hundreds of thousands of distinct CDR3 sequences; roughly 13% occur a single time. The biggest ten clones account for around 5.4% of the sample.

The chain was built from TRBV20-1 and TRBJ1-1, and the D gene may be TRBD1, 6 bases matching. The sample was blood. This sequence originates from a woman aged 25 to 39 with Graves' hyperthyroidism that later progressed to Graves' ophthalmopathy. CDR3 protein: CSARGGGPNTEAFF. The sequence in DNA is TGCAGTGCTAGAGGGGGGGGGCCGAACACTGAAGCTTTCTTT.